This TCR beta chain was documented in a study of blood T cell repertoires in COVID-19. The CDR3 has 14 amino acids. Germline assignment: CDR1 KGHSH and CDR2 LQKENI. V trimming: 4 bases; J trimming: 6 bases; junction bases outside the gene matches: 1. The method was immunoSEQ multiplex PCR; TCRdb's version includes in-frame clones alone and lacks a portion of them. The data contain about 350,000 clones, roughly 86% of them singletons. Participant reports of clinical history set cohort assignment. The sample taken for sequencing was PBMCs or T cells enriched from blood (not recorded which). The clonotype originates from a woman aged 25-40 years who had been exposed to COVID-19. The chain employs TRBV18 and TRBJ1-4; 11 bases fit TRBD1. CDR3 coding DNA: TGTGCCAGCTCACTGGGACAGGGGGATGAAAAACTGTTTTTT. Translating it yields CASSLGQGDEKLFF. Variable domain in full (rest from reference TRBV18 and TRBJ1-4): NAGVMQNPRHLVRRRGQEARLRCSPMKGHSHVYWYRQLPEEGLKFMVYLQKENIIDESGMPKERFSAEFPKEGPSILRIQQVVRGDSAAYFCASSLGQGDEKLFFGSGTQLSVL.